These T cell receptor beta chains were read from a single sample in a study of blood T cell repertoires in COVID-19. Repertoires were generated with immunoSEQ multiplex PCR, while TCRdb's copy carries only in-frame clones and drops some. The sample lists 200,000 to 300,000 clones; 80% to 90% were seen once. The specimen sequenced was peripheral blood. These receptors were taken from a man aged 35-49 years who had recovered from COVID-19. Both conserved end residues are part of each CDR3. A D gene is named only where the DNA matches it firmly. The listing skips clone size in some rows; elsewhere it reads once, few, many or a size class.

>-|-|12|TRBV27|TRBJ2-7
CASSFMGDEQYF
TGTGCCAGCAGTTTCATGGGAGACGAGCAGTACTTC
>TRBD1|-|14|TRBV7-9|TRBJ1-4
CASSLGQGDEKLFF
TGTGCCAGCAGCCTAGGACAGGGTGACGAAAAACTGTTTTTT
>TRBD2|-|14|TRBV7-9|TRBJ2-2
CASSSGYPTGELFF
TGTGCCAGCAGTAGCGGGTACCCCACCGGGGAGCTGTTTTTT
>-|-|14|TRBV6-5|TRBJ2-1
CASKRTVPYNEQFF
TGTGCCAGCAAGAGGACAGTTCCCTACAATGAGCAGTTCTTC
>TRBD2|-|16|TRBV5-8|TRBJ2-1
CASSQRTSGGAGKQFF
TGTGCCAGCAGCCAGCGGACTAGCGGGGGGGCGGGGAAGCAGTTCTTC
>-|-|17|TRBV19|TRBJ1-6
CASSRGGPANRNSPLHF
TGTGCCAGTAGTCGGGGGGGACCGGCGAATCGTAATTCACCCCTCCACTTT
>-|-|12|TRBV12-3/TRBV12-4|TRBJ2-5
CASEIAQGTQYF
TGTGCCAGCGAAATAGCCCAGGGGACCCAGTACTTC
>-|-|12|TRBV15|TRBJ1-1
CATNTGNSEAFF
TGTGCCACTAATACAGGGAACTCTGAAGCTTTCTTT
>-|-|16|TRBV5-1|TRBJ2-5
CASSSGETGSQETQYF
TGCGCCAGCAGCTCGGGTGAAACAGGGTCCCAAGAGACCCAGTACTTC
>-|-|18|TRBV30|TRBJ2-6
CAWSVLRGSFSGANVLTF
TGTGCCTGGAGTGTACTCCGCGGTTCTTTCTCTGGGGCCAACGTCCTGACTTTC
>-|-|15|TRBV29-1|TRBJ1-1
CSVEGQEGYGTEAFF
TGCAGCGTTGAAGGTCAGGAGGGATATGGCACTGAAGCTTTCTTT
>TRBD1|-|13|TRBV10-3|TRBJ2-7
CATRDRLGYEQYF
TGTGCCACCCGGGACAGGCTCGGGTACGAGCAGTACTTC
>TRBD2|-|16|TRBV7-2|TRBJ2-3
CASSPRTSGPTDTQYF
TGTGCCAGCAGCCCGAGGACTAGCGGACCCACAGATACGCAGTATTTT
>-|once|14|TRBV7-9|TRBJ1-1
CASRPLRRDSEAFF
TGTGCCAGCAGACCCCTTCGTAGGGACTCTGAAGCTTTCTTT
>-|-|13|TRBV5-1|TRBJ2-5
CASSLTLWRMKNF
TGCGCCAGCAGCTTGACCCTTTGGAGGATGAAGAACTTC
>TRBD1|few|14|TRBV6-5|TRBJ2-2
CASSYDRDTGELFF
TGTGCCAGCAGTTACGACAGGGACACCGGGGAGCTGTTTTTT
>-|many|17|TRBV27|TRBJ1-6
CASSSFGRRGLDSPLHF
TGTGCCAGCAGTTCCTTCGGGAGAAGGGGCCTGGATTCACCCCTCCACTTT
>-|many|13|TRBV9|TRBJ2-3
CASGRQSTDTQYF
TGTGCCAGCGGTCGACAGAGCACAGATACGCAGTATTTT
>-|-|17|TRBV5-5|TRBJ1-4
CASSLLDRGVLYEKLFF
TGTGCCAGCAGCTTGTTGGATCGGGGGGTGCTGTATGAAAAACTGTTTTTT
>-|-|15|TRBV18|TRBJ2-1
CASSPGGSGGNEQFF
TGTGCCAGCTCACCGGGGGGATCCGGGGGCAATGAGCAGTTCTTC
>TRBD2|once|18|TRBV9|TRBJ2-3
CASSHGTSGGVSTDTQYF
TGTGCCAGCAGCCATGGGACTAGCGGGGGGGTCAGCACAGATACGCAGTATTTT
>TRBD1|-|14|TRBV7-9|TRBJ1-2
CASSLTRDSGGYTF
TGTGCCAGCAGCTTAACCCGGGACAGTGGTGGCTACACCTTC
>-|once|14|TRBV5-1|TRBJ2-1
CASSLQGTGNEQFF
TGCGCCAGCAGCTTACAGGGTACGGGCAATGAGCAGTTCTTC
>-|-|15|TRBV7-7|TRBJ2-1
CASSLGPRSGYEQFF
TGTGCCAGCAGCTTGGGCCCACGCTCAGGATATGAGCAGTTCTTC
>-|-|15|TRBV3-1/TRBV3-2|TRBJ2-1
CASSQAGRNYNEQFF
TGTGCCAGCAGCCAAGCCGGCAGGAACTACAATGAGCAGTTCTTC
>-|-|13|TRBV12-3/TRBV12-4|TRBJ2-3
CASSPGGTDTQYF
TGTGCCAGCAGTCCAGGGGGCACAGATACGCAGTATTTT
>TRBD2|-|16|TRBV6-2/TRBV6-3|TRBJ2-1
CASRPPGTTLYNEQFF
TGTGCCAGCAGGCCTCCCGGGACTACCCTCTACAATGAGCAGTTCTTC
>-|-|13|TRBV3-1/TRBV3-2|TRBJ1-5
CASSQGTDQPQHF
TGTGCCAGCAGCCAGGGCACGGATCAGCCCCAGCATTTT
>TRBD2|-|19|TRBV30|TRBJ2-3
CAWTLGLAGVGTGADTQYF
TGTGCCTGGACCCTCGGACTAGCGGGAGTAGGTACCGGGGCAGATACGCAGTATTTT
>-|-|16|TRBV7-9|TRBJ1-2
CASSPGGRVGNYGYTF
TGTGCCAGCAGCCCCGGCGGGAGGGTGGGTAACTATGGCTACACCTTC
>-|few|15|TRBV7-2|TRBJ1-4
CASSLGLRGSEKLFF
TGTGCCAGCAGCTTAGGACTTCGGGGGAGTGAAAAACTGTTTTTT
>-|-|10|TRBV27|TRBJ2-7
CAWRVYEQYF
TGTGCCTGGCGGGTCTACGAGCAGTACTTC
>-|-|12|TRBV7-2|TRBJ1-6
CASSLAPTALHF
TGTGCCAGCAGCTTAGCCCCGACAGCCCTCCACTTT